This is a list of T cell receptor beta chains from one sample in a study of T cells after posttransplantation cyclophosphamide. The table came from immunoSEQ multiplex PCR; TCRdb's copy has only in-frame clones and leaves some out. This sample comprises under 7,500 clones, none seen once only. This material consisted of PBMCs, taken after allogeneic stem cell transplant with posttransplant cyclophosphamide. The receptors were gathered from a female patient aged 50-59 years who received an allogeneic stem cell transplant from an unrelated donor, was CMV-positive, and had acute GVHD only. Some T cells may trace back to the graft donor. CDR3s include the opening cysteine and the closing phenylalanine or tryptophan. Fields, in order: J gene, D gene, clone size, V gene, CDR3 DNA, CDR3 protein. A D gene is named only where the DNA matches it firmly. Clone size is shown for a subset of rows, as once, few, many or a class of expanded clone.

>TRBJ1-1|-|-|TRBV11-2
TGTGCCAGCAGCTTAGATACGGGACTCCGGATCACTGAAGCTTTCTTT
CASSLDTGLRITEAFF
>TRBJ2-7|-|-|TRBV12-2
TGTGCAAGTCGCTTTAACGGTACCTACGAGCAGTACTTC
CASRFNGTYEQYF
>TRBJ2-7|TRBD2|-|TRBV7-8
TGTGCCAGCAGCTTAGCCGGGACTAGCGGGAGTTCAGGGTTATACGAGCAGTACTTC
CASSLAGTSGSSGLYEQYF
>TRBJ2-1|-|many|TRBV4-3
TGCGCCAGCAGCCTAACTCCCGGGATCCTGATGCATGAGCAGTTCTTC
CASSLTPGILMHEQFF
>TRBJ1-5|-|many|TRBV29-1
TGCAGCGTTGGTCAGTTGAATCAGCCCCAGCATTTT
CSVGQLNQPQHF
>TRBJ1-5|TRBD1|many|TRBV19
TGTGCCAGTAGCAGGGGGCGGGATGGCAATCAGCCCCAGCATTTT
CASSRGRDGNQPQHF
>TRBJ2-3|TRBD2|many|TRBV5-6
TGTGCCAGCAGCCTCACCCAGCGGGAAGCCACAGATACGCAGTATTTT
CASSLTQREATDTQYF
>TRBJ1-5|-|many|TRBV7-8
TGTGCCAGCAGCTCTAGGATCGACAATCAGCCCCAGCATTTT
CASSSRIDNQPQHF
>TRBJ2-3|-|-|TRBV5-1
TGCGCCAGCAGCTTTCAGGAGGCTAGTACAGATACGCAGTATTTT
CASSFQEASTDTQYF
>TRBJ1-1|TRBD1|medium-sized|TRBV28
TGTGCCAGCAGTCACAGGGGTAACACTGAAGCTTTCTTT
CASSHRGNTEAFF
>TRBJ2-7|-|many|TRBV6-5
TGTGCCAGCAGTTACTCGTGGGTGGGGGGCTACGAGCAGTACTTC
CASSYSWVGGYEQYF
>TRBJ1-5|TRBD1|many|TRBV19
TGTGCCAGTAGAAATAATACAGGGGTCCTCAATCAGCCCCAGCATTTT
CASRNNTGVLNQPQHF
>TRBJ2-7|TRBD2|many|TRBV2
TGTGCCGGGGGGGAGCAGGGTGGCTTTAGCTCCTACGAGCAGTACTTC
CAGGEQGGFSSYEQYF
>TRBJ1-5|-|-|TRBV28
TGTGCCACCGTTATGGCGGGGGCTTATAGCAATCAGCCCCAGCATTTT
CATVMAGAYSNQPQHF
>TRBJ1-1|-|medium-sized|TRBV12-5
TGTGCTAGTGGTTATACTGAGAACACTGAAGCTTTCTTT
CASGYTENTEAFF
>TRBJ1-6|-|few|TRBV28
TGTGCCAGCAGTTTATGGCAGGGTAGCTCCTATAATTCACCCCTCCACTTT
CASSLWQGSSYNSPLHF
>TRBJ1-2|-|many|TRBV7-7
TGTGCTAGCAGCTTGCCCCCGGCGGTTCAGGGACATATTAACTATGGCTACACCTTC
CASSLPPAVQGHINYGYTF
>TRBJ1-2|-|many|TRBV27
TGTGCCAGCAGCCTGACAGCTAACTATGGCTACACCTTC
CASSLTANYGYTF
>TRBJ2-2|-|medium-sized|TRBV7-8
TGTGCCAGCAGCCTAGGACCAGGCGGGGAGCTGTTTTTT
CASSLGPGGELFF
>TRBJ2-7|-|many|TRBV28
TGTGCCAGCATGGGGCGAAGCCGAGCCTACGAGCAGTACTTC
CASMGRSRAYEQYF
>TRBJ1-4|TRBD1|medium-sized|TRBV2
TGTGCCAGCAGTAGACAGGGAAATGAAAAACTGTTTTTT
CASSRQGNEKLFF
>TRBJ2-7|-|few|TRBV5-1
TGCGCCAGCAACCAGGGCTACGAGCAGTACTTC
CASNQGYEQYF
>TRBJ2-5|-|many|TRBV18
TGTGCCAGCTCACCGGGGGAGGCAGAGACCCAGTACTTC
CASSPGEAETQYF
>TRBJ2-1|TRBD1|many|TRBV6-5
TGTGCCAGCAGTTACAGGGGGCCTTACAATGAGCAGTTCTTC
CASSYRGPYNEQFF
>TRBJ1-1|-|many|TRBV4-1
TGCGCCAGCAGCTCCTACGGTATGAACACTGAAGCTTTCTTT
CASSSYGMNTEAFF
>TRBJ1-5|-|-|TRBV7-2
TGTGCCAGCAGCGTCCGGGATCAGCCCCAGCATTTT
CASSVRDQPQHF
>TRBJ2-5|-|many|TRBV9
TGTGCCAGCAGCCCTGGTGGAGGTGAGGAGACCCAGTACTTC
CASSPGGGEETQYF
>TRBJ1-5|-|medium-sized|TRBV5-6
TGTGCCAGCAGCTTGTTAGGGGCGGATCAGCCCCAGCATTTT
CASSLLGADQPQHF
>TRBJ2-6|TRBD1|many|TRBV19
TGTGCCAGTAGTAGGGACAGGGCCCTCTCTGGGGCCAACGTCCTGACTTTC
CASSRDRALSGANVLTF
>TRBJ2-7|-|-|TRBV10-3
TGTGCCTCTTACAGCGGCACCTACGAGCAGTACTTC
CASYSGTYEQYF
>TRBJ2-1|TRBD2|many|TRBV13
TGTGCCAGCAGCAAAGCGGGAGAGCAGTTCTTC
CASSKAGEQFF
>TRBJ2-5|-|medium-sized|TRBV7-3
TGTGCCAGCAGCTTAACAGGGAGGAGAAACCAAGAGACCCAGTACTTC
CASSLTGRRNQETQYF
>TRBJ2-7|-|many|TRBV9
TGTGCCAGCAGCGCTGGCGGACATCTTTCCTCCTACGAGCAGTACTTC
CASSAGGHLSSYEQYF
>TRBJ1-5|TRBD1|many|TRBV19
TGTGCCAGTAGTCGCAGGGGGTTGAACAATCAGCCCCAGCATTTT
CASSRRGLNNQPQHF
>TRBJ2-1|TRBD2|many|TRBV14
TGTGCCAGCAGCCAAGAATACGGGCGGGAGAGGGGCAATGAGCAGTTCTTC
CASSQEYGRERGNEQFF
>TRBJ2-3|TRBD2|-|TRBV7-6
TGTGCCAGCAGCCCCAGCCCCGGATACATCGGGAGGCTCACAGATACGCAGTATTTT
CASSPSPGYIGRLTDTQYF
>TRBJ2-1|-|many|TRBV7-8
TGTGCCAGCAGCTTAGATCCGACTAGATCCAATGAGCAGTTCTTC
CASSLDPTRSNEQFF
>TRBJ2-4|TRBD1|medium-sized|TRBV6-1
TGTGCCAGCAGTGTGACGACAGGGGCTGGCATTCAGTACTTC
CASSVTTGAGIQYF
>TRBJ2-5|TRBD2|few|TRBV7-3
TGTGCCAGCAGCTTAGGATCTAGCGGGATCCAAGAGACCCAGTACTTC
CASSLGSSGIQETQYF
>TRBJ1-2|-|many|TRBV30
TGTGCCTGGAGTGTGGGGGGAGGCTATGGCTACACCTTC
CAWSVGGGYGYTF
>TRBJ1-1|TRBD1|many|TRBV5-1
TGCGCCAGCAGCTTGGGGGACAGGGTGGCCGAAGCTTTCTTT
CASSLGDRVAEAFF
>TRBJ2-4|-|many|TRBV7-2
TGTGCCAGCAGGGGGCAATTCTTAAACATTCAGTACTTC
CASRGQFLNIQYF
>TRBJ1-5|-|many|TRBV15
TGTGCCACCAGCAGAGAAACGGGTATCAATCAGCCCCAGCATTTT
CATSRETGINQPQHF
>TRBJ2-7|TRBD2|many|TRBV19
TGTGCCAGTAGTACCACTAGCGGGTCCTACGAGCAGTACTTC
CASSTTSGSYEQYF
>TRBJ2-4|TRBD1|many|TRBV23-1
TGCGCCAGCAGTCAGAGAAACAGGGGAAACGGTAAAAACATTCAGTACTTC
CASSQRNRGNGKNIQYF
>TRBJ2-5|TRBD2|many|TRBV4-3
TGCGCCAGCAGCAGGACGGGACTAGCGGGAGAGGAGACCCAGTACTTC
CASSRTGLAGEETQYF
>TRBJ2-5|-|many|TRBV19
TGTGCCAGTAGTATTATGAGGTCCGAGACCCAGTACTTC
CASSIMRSETQYF
>TRBJ2-5|TRBD1|medium-sized|TRBV11-2
TGTGCCAGCAGCCTGACAGGGTTAGGGACCCAGTACTTC
CASSLTGLGTQYF
>TRBJ2-3|-|few|TRBV19
TGTGCCACCTCATCGGCGGACACAGATACGCAGTATTTT
CATSSADTDTQYF
>TRBJ1-3|-|many|TRBV27
TGTGCCAGCAGTGCATCAGGTTCTGGAAACACCATATATTTT
CASSASGSGNTIYF
>TRBJ2-3|TRBD2|many|TRBV9
TGTGCCAGCAGCCGACTAGCGGGAGGGGCAGATACGCAGTATTTT
CASSRLAGGADTQYF
>TRBJ1-2|-|many|TRBV6-5
TGTGCCAGCAGTCCCCAGGGTGTGAACTATGGCTACACCTTC
CASSPQGVNYGYTF